A selection of T cell receptor beta chains follows, all from one sample in a study of blood T cell repertoires in COVID-19. Here immunoSEQ multiplex PCR was the method, and the copy in TCRdb shows in-frame clones only, minus some. The sample has some 200,000 clones, about 91% seen once. Specimen: peripheral blood. These receptors originate from a woman in her 40s with acute or convalescent COVID-19. CDR3s include the opening cysteine and the closing phenylalanine or tryptophan. D genes are given only for firm matches. Only part of the rows carry a size: once, few, many, or a class if the clone is expanded.

v_gene	j_gene	abundance	d_gene	CDR3aa	CDR3nt
TRBV9	TRBJ1-6	-	TRBD1	CASSFAGGDSPLHF	TGTGCCAGCAGCTTCGCAGGGGGCGATTCACCCCTCCACTTT
TRBV7-3	TRBJ2-2	-	-	CASSLGPQGANTGELFF	TGTGCCAGCAGCTTAGGCCCCCAAGGAGCGAACACCGGGGAGCTGTTTTTT
TRBV29-1	TRBJ1-2	-	-	CSVVGEGEGYTF	TGCAGCGTTGTGGGGGAGGGAGAGGGCTACACCTTC
TRBV5-1	TRBJ2-1	-	TRBD2	CASSWPLGLAGYNEQFF	TGCGCCAGCAGCTGGCCCCTGGGACTAGCGGGGTACAATGAGCAGTTCTTC
TRBV6-5	TRBJ1-1	once	-	CATRRGTEAFF	TGTGCCACCCGCCGGGGCACTGAAGCTTTCTTT
TRBV4-2	TRBJ1-2	-	-	CASSQDRANYGYTF	TGTGCCAGCAGCCAAGATCGGGCTAACTATGGCTACACCTTC
TRBV6-1	TRBJ1-2	few	-	CASSEVGRGLYDYGYTF	TGTGCCAGCAGTGAAGTGGGTAGAGGGTTGTACGACTATGGCTACACCTTC
TRBV18	TRBJ2-5	-	TRBD1	CASSPGTGQETQYF	TGTGCCAGCTCACCTGGGACAGGCCAAGAGACCCAGTACTTC
TRBV15	TRBJ1-6	-	TRBD1	CATSSDRGNSPLHF	TGTGCCACCAGCAGCGACAGGGGAAATTCACCCCTCCACTTT
TRBV19	TRBJ1-1	-	-	CASSTTGSNTEAFF	TGTGCCAGTAGTACAACAGGGTCGAACACTGAAGCTTTCTTT
TRBV9	TRBJ2-5	-	-	CASSLGQQETQYF	TGTGCCAGCAGCCTTGGACAGCAAGAGACCCAGTACTTC
TRBV28	TRBJ2-2	-	TRBD1	CASSRTGGTGELFF	TGTGCCAGCAGTCGGACAGGTGGGACCGGGGAGCTGTTTTTT
TRBV2	TRBJ2-2	-	TRBD1	CASSAQGSYAGELFF	TGTGCCAGCAGTGCACAGGGGAGCTACGCCGGGGAGCTGTTTTTT
TRBV5-6	TRBJ1-5	-	TRBD1	CASSFYGTGYYSNQPQHF	TGTGCCAGCAGCTTCTATGGGACAGGGTACTATAGCAATCAGCCCCAGCATTTT
TRBV24-1	TRBJ2-1	-	TRBD1	CATSDRGRQGAGEQFF	TGTGCCACCAGTGATCGGGGAAGACAGGGGGCTGGTGAGCAGTTCTTC
TRBV2	TRBJ1-4	-	TRBD1	CASSRGQVKGEKLFF	TGTGCCAGCAGCCGCGGACAGGTTAAGGGTGAAAAACTGTTTTTT
TRBV4-2	TRBJ1-6	-	-	CASSQMGTSGPSSYNSPLHF	TGTGCCAGCAGCCAAATGGGGACATCCGGCCCGAGCTCCTATAATTCACCCCTCCACTTT